This TCR beta chain is from a study of blood T cell repertoires in COVID-19 (TCRdb year 2020). Regarding the complete study: The collaborator samples originated in the United States, Italy and Spain and spanned the acute and convalescent phases of COVID-19. The prospective study material was composed of cDNA or gDNA derived from T cells, B-cell-depleted T cells, or PBMCs. The dataset comprised deeply sampled blood TCRbeta repertoires from subjects exposed to, actively infected with, or recovered from COVID-19. The repertoires were made available in a free public database intended to serve as a resource for research on the immune response to SARS-CoV-2. The samples were drawn from the first 160 participants of the ongoing ImmuneRACE study and from 1,254 subjects provided by 6 global collaborators. A de-identified subject ID, COVID-19 status, age in years and sex were almost always included in the sample metadata. HLA class I and class II types, where available, came from metadata supplied by the sample provider rather than from assay-based typing. Study-wide findings and limitations: Clinical and demographic metadata were provided uncurated, with the amount varying by source and participant.

Enrolling through a virtual design, the prospective study's participants ranged in age from roughly 18 to 95 years and lived across some 22 United States geographic areas. Cohort assignment in the prospective study relied on participant-reported clinical history from a screening survey and a study questionnaire. ImmuneRACE Cohort 3 recovered participants were defined by two consecutive negative NP/OP PCR tests, healthcare professional clearance, or symptom resolution. Mobile phlebotomists in the prospective study collected whole blood, serum and a nasopharyngeal or oropharyngeal swab from every participant. Over an approximately 2-month period, participants in the prospective study had the option of providing additional blood draws and questionnaires. Before DNA extraction, blood samples from the prospective study were shipped at room temperature or frozen. The immunoSEQ Assay, a bias-controlled multiplex PCR, was used to amplify TCRbeta CDR3 regions from genomic DNA. On the authors' methods: Within the assay, amplification of reference gene primers was used to estimate how many nucleated cells each sample contained. To quantify the absolute abundance of each unique TCRbeta CDR3 rearrangement, sequence reads were collapsed and filtered. For each sample, productive Simpson clonality was calculated as the square root of Simpson's diversity index over productive rearrangements. Not all clones reach the TCRdb copy of this immuneACCESS table, which keeps in-frame sequences only. Checked studies attribute under half of the gap to unresolved V genes and leave the rest unexplained. D and trimming were read from the DNA, whereas the V and J calls and clone size are those reported in that table. The sample includes about 240,000 clones, with about 89% observed a single time. Clones ranked in the top ten supply around 10% of the sample.

In this sample, this clone turned up once. The antigen it recognizes is unknown. It has no much larger one-base neighbor in the sample; base qualities were not kept. The CDR3 covers 11 residues, taking in both the cysteine and the phenylalanine. Only the CDR3 region is kept as DNA, spanning 33 bases read in frame from base 1. V and J are truncated by 6 bases and 4 bases respectively, leaving an intervening sequence of 6 bases. The CDR1 and CDR2 encoded by the germline V gene are MNHEY and SVGAGI. The clonotype was recovered from a man aged 35 to 55 who had recovered from COVID-19. The chain is made from TRBV6-5 and TRBJ1-2; no D segment can be confidently identified. Sequencing was done on a sample of PBMCs or T cells enriched from blood (not recorded which). The nucleotides are TGTGCCAGCAGATCCCTCTATGGCTACACCTTC. Its protein reads: CASRSLYGYTF.